The rows below give T cell receptor beta chains drawn from one sample of a study of cytomegalovirus exposure and HLA in healthy donors. Generated by immunoSEQ multiplex PCR, the TCRdb table keeps only in-frame clones and is missing some. This sample carries approximately 97,000 clones, around 73% of them seen once, and the ten largest clones take about 4%. The sequencing sample was made of PBMCs. These receptors were taken from a woman in her thirties or forties in good health and CMV-seropositive. CDR3s include the opening cysteine and the closing phenylalanine or tryptophan. D genes are given only for firm matches. A clone size is listed for some rows: how often the clone was seen (once, few, many), or a class if it is expanded.

j_gene | abundance | v_gene | d_gene | CDR3aa | CDR3nt
TRBJ2-1 | . | TRBV6-4 | TRBD2 | CASSTTSGSHEQFF | TGTGCCAGCAGTACCACTAGCGGGAGTCATGAGCAGTTCTTC
TRBJ2-7 | . | TRBV13 | . | CASSLSVSYEQYF | TGTGCCAGCAGCTTGTCAGTGTCCTACGAGCAGTACTTC
TRBJ1-2 | . | TRBV28 | . | CAISQGEEYGYTF | TGTGCCATCTCACAGGGTGAGGAGTATGGCTACACCTTC
TRBJ2-2 | few | TRBV15 | TRBD1 | CATTTGQGATGELFF | TGTGCCACCACTACGGGACAGGGGGCAACCGGGGAGCTGTTTTTT
TRBJ2-7 | . | TRBV5-4 | . | CASSSRVVSTYEQYF | TGTGCCAGCAGCTCCCGGGTAGTCTCTACCTACGAGCAGTACTTC
TRBJ2-1 | once | TRBV18 | . | CASSPAAQYNEQFF | TGTGCCAGCTCACCGGCGGCCCAATACAATGAGCAGTTCTTC
TRBJ2-5 | . | TRBV5-4 | . | CASSLQGPIQETQYF | TGTGCCAGCAGCTTGCAGGGGCCAATACAAGAGACCCAGTACTTC
TRBJ2-2 | few | TRBV6-6 | TRBD2 | CAARDYNTGELFF | TGTGCCGCTCGGGACTACAACACCGGGGAGCTGTTTTTT
TRBJ2-1 | few | TRBV11-2 | . | CASPQKGYNEQFF | TGTGCCAGCCCCCAGAAGGGGTACAATGAGCAGTTCTTC
TRBJ1-2 | . | TRBV5-4 | TRBD1 | CASSPHPGQGDGYTF | TGTGCCAGCAGTCCACACCCGGGACAGGGAGATGGCTACACCTTC
TRBJ2-7 | . | TRBV28 | . | CASSLSSLYEQYF | TGTGCCAGCAGTTTGTCGAGCCTCTACGAGCAGTACTTC
TRBJ2-7 | . | TRBV7-9 | . | CASSFAGSRWVEQYF | TGTGCCAGCAGCTTTGCCGGGTCCCGATGGGTCGAGCAGTACTTC